Listed below are T cell receptor beta chains from one sample, sequenced in a study of T cells in localized non-small cell lung cancer. This table comes from immunoSEQ multiplex PCR, and its TCRdb copy is limited to in-frame clones, with some not included. The sample shows fewer than 30,000 clones, approximately 87% of them seen only once. The sequenced sample was peripheral blood, obtained before any cancer treatment. These receptors all stem from a woman aged 35 to 70 with stage I lung adenocarcinoma. Both conserved end residues are part of each CDR3. Each record gives: clone size, J gene, V gene, D gene, CDR3 protein, CDR3 DNA. A D gene is named only where the DNA matches it firmly. Expanded clones are given a class, and other clones once, few, many or no size at all.

size: -
J: TRBJ2-1
V: TRBV11-2
D: TRBD2
CDR3: CASSSLAGYNEQFF
DNA: TGTGCCAGCAGCTCCTTAGCGGGGTACAATGAGCAGTTCTTC

size: once
J: TRBJ2-7
V: TRBV6-6
D: -
CDR3: CASSLEGYEQYF
DNA: TGTGCCAGCAGTCTCGAGGGGTACGAGCAGTACTTC

size: -
J: TRBJ1-5
V: TRBV15
D: TRBD1
CDR3: CATSRDGQDYSNQPQHF
DNA: TGTGCCACCAGCAGAGACGGACAGGACTATAGCAATCAGCCCCAGCATTTT

size: -
J: TRBJ1-1
V: TRBV6-1
D: -
CDR3: CASSMEFTTEAFF
DNA: TGTGCCAGCAGTATGGAGTTTACTACTGAAGCTTTCTTT

size: -
J: TRBJ2-1
V: TRBV28
D: TRBD1
CDR3: CASSLFDRGEQFF
DNA: TGTGCCAGCAGTTTATTCGACAGGGGTGAGCAGTTCTTC

size: -
J: TRBJ1-3
V: TRBV19
D: -
CDR3: CASREGLGNTIYF
DNA: TGTGCCAGTAGGGAGGGGCTTGGAAACACCATATATTTT

size: -
J: TRBJ2-3
V: TRBV9
D: -
CDR3: CASSPVVDTQYF
DNA: TGTGCCAGCAGCCCAGTGGTGGATACGCAGTATTTT

size: -
J: TRBJ2-1
V: TRBV21-1
D: -
CDR3: CASSKVRTGNYNEQFF
DNA: TGTGCCAGCAGCAAGGTACGGACAGGGAACTACAATGAGCAGTTCTTC

size: -
J: TRBJ1-1
V: TRBV20-1
D: -
CDR3: CSARGGTEAFF
DNA: TGCAGTGCTAGAGGTGGAACTGAAGCTTTCTTT

size: -
J: TRBJ2-3
V: TRBV1
D: -
CDR3: CTSSRLSDTQYF
DNA: TGCACCAGCAGCCGACTATCAGATACGCAGTATTTT

size: -
J: TRBJ2-2
V: TRBV9
D: TRBD2
CDR3: CASSVELAGTGELFF
DNA: TGTGCCAGCAGCGTAGAACTAGCGGGCACCGGGGAGCTGTTTTTT

size: -
J: TRBJ2-2
V: TRBV6-5
D: -
CDR3: CASSRRGANTGELFF
DNA: TGTGCCAGCAGTCGTCGAGGGGCGAACACCGGGGAGCTGTTTTTT

size: -
J: TRBJ1-3
V: TRBV10-3
D: -
CDR3: CAIEGTGDTIYF
DNA: TGTGCCATAGAGGGGACTGGGGACACCATATATTTT

size: -
J: TRBJ2-2
V: TRBV9
D: -
CDR3: CASSEGIVAGELFF
DNA: TGTGCCAGCAGCGAGGGGATAGTTGCCGGGGAGCTGTTTTTT

size: -
J: TRBJ1-6
V: TRBV25-1
D: TRBD1
CDR3: CASSATALDRDNSPLHF
DNA: TGTGCCAGCAGTGCCACCGCTCTGGACAGGGACAATTCACCCCTCCACTTT

size: -
J: TRBJ1-3
V: TRBV14
D: -
CDR3: CASSPWGNTIYF
DNA: TGTGCCAGCAGCCCCTGGGGTAACACCATATATTTT

size: -
J: TRBJ2-7
V: TRBV7-9
D: -
CDR3: CASSLAGAPYEQYF
DNA: TGTGCCAGCAGCTTGGCGGGCGCCCCCTACGAGCAGTACTTC

size: -
J: TRBJ1-6
V: TRBV7-2
D: -
CDR3: CASSYSAGDNSPLHF
DNA: TGTGCCAGCAGCTATTCGGCCGGCGATAATTCACCCCTCCACTTT

size: -
J: TRBJ1-1
V: TRBV5-1
D: -
CDR3: CASSQRQNTEAFF
DNA: TGCGCCAGCAGCCAAAGACAGAACACTGAAGCTTTCTTT

size: -
J: TRBJ2-3
V: TRBV5-4
D: -
CDR3: CASSGWGGLTVHTQYF
DNA: TGTGCCAGCAGCGGCTGGGGGGGGCTGACTGTACATACGCAGTATTTT

size: -
J: TRBJ1-5
V: TRBV7-2
D: TRBD1
CDR3: CASSRTGQLNQPQHF
DNA: TGTGCCAGCAGCCGAACGGGACAGCTAAATCAGCCCCAGCATTTT

size: -
J: TRBJ2-2
V: TRBV10-3
D: -
CDR3: CAISEAMNTGELFF
DNA: TGTGCCATCAGTGAGGCAATGAACACCGGGGAGCTGTTTTTT

size: few
J: TRBJ1-5
V: TRBV11-1
D: -
CDR3: CASSRGPQHF
DNA: TGTGCCAGCAGCCGGGGGCCCCAGCATTTT

size: -
J: TRBJ2-7
V: TRBV5-4
D: TRBD2
CDR3: CASSLAGGREQYF
DNA: TGTGCCAGCAGCTTGGCGGGGGGGCGAGAGCAGTACTTC

size: -
J: TRBJ2-5
V: TRBV7-2
D: TRBD2
CDR3: CASSLSGGWETQYF
DNA: TGTGCCAGCAGCCTAAGCGGGGGTTGGGAGACCCAGTACTTC

size: -
J: TRBJ2-3
V: TRBV4-1
D: TRBD2
CDR3: CASSPGLAGGTDTQYF
DNA: TGCGCCAGCAGCCCGGGACTAGCGGGGGGAACAGATACGCAGTATTTT

size: -
J: TRBJ2-1
V: TRBV5-1
D: TRBD1
CDR3: CASSLTFGTDLSNEQFF
DNA: TGCGCCAGCAGCTTAACCTTCGGGACAGACCTTTCCAATGAGCAGTTCTTC

size: -
J: TRBJ2-2
V: TRBV4-3
D: -
CDR3: CASSQVLGEISAGELFF
DNA: TGCGCCAGCAGCCAAGTGTTAGGGGAAATTAGTGCCGGGGAGCTGTTTTTT

size: -
J: TRBJ1-2
V: TRBV5-1
D: TRBD1
CDR3: CASSLDRGIDGYTF
DNA: TGCGCCAGCAGCTTGGACAGGGGAATTGATGGCTACACCTTC

size: -
J: TRBJ1-3
V: TRBV6-5
D: -
CDR3: CASRGTGNTIYF
DNA: TGTGCCAGCAGGGGGACTGGAAACACCATATATTTT

size: -
J: TRBJ2-7
V: TRBV7-2
D: -
CDR3: CASSLGVSGEQYF
DNA: TGTGCCAGCAGCTTGGGGGTATCAGGGGAGCAGTACTTC

size: few
J: TRBJ1-1
V: TRBV6-5
D: -
CDR3: CASSSHMLGRTEAFF
DNA: TGTGCCAGCAGTTCCCATATGTTGGGGAGAACTGAAGCTTTCTTT

size: -
J: TRBJ1-2
V: TRBV7-9
D: -
CDR3: CASSLAGRANYGYTF
DNA: TGTGCCAGCAGCTTAGCGGGCAGGGCGAACTATGGCTACACCTTC

size: -
J: TRBJ1-2
V: TRBV6-1
D: TRBD1
CDR3: CASRDRGNYGYTF
DNA: TGTGCCAGCAGGGACAGGGGGAACTATGGCTACACCTTC

size: -
J: TRBJ2-1
V: TRBV10-3
D: -
CDR3: CAISVDRLSLGGEQFF
DNA: TGTGCCATCAGTGTTGATCGTCTGTCATTGGGGGGCGAGCAGTTCTTC